These 23 T cell receptor beta chains came from one sample sequenced in a study of TET2 disruption in CD19-targeted CAR T cells. Here immunoSEQ multiplex PCR was the method, and the copy in TCRdb shows in-frame clones only, minus some. Its listing shows under 30,000 clones. Treatment described: autologous CTL019 cells: CD19 CAR with 4-1BB and CD3 zeta domains. These TCRs are of unknown antigen specificity. Source: CD8- CAR+ T cells sorted from cultured blood T cells, taken for CD19 CAR T cell therapy. Noted subset: CD8-negative CAR-positive T cells from the infusion product. These receptors came from an older man with chronic lymphocytic leukemia.

As concerns this clone: The CDR3 end lies 3 residues beyond the end of the read and is filled in from the germline J gene. The rearrangement links TRBV19 to TRBJ1-1; D is unresolved. The CDR3 is made up of 14 amino acids. CDR1 is LNHDA and CDR2 is SQIVND in the germline V gene (reference sequence). V was pared by 4 bases and J by 0 bases, with 9 bases between. The CDR3: CASSNRLVNTEAFF. The CDR3 DNA, read in part, is TGTGCCAGTAGTAACCGGCTAGTGAACACTGAA.

Concerning this clone itself: The read is 3 residues too short to cover the CDR3 end, so that end is filled in from the germline J gene. The rearrangement uses TRBV6-1 and TRBJ1-2, with TRBD1 as a possible D gene (6 bases). There are 15 residues in the CDR3. Looked up from germline, CDR1 is MNHNS and CDR2 is SASEGT. The CDR3 sequence is CASSEGSGGQDDYTF. The sequenced part of the CDR3 DNA is TGTGCCAGCAGTGAAGGTAGCGGGGGGCAGGATGAC.

A word on this clone: The observed sequence ends 3 residues before the CDR3 terminus, with the missing tail filled in from the germline J gene. J is TRBJ1-1 and V is TRBV6-1, with 8 bases matching TRBD1. Per the germline V gene, CDR1 is MNHNS and CDR2 is SASEGT. This CDR3 comprises 14 residues. Losses at the gene ends were 3 bases for V and 1 base for J; bases not matched to a gene: 1. Incomplete CDR3 DNA: TGTGCCAGCAGTGATGGACAGGGGAACACTGAA. Its translation is CASSDGQGNTE. The CDR3 in its entirety is CASSDGQGNTEAFF.

Remarks on this clone: The observed sequence ends 3 residues before the CDR3 terminus, with the missing tail filled in from the germline J gene. The rearrangement joins TRBV7-3 to TRBJ2-5; possible D gene TRBD1, 5 bases. CDR3 size: 13 residues. The V gene's germline CDR1 is SGHTA and CDR2 FQGTGA. V was trimmed by 5 bases and J by 4 bases, leaving 11 bases between them. CDR3 DNA, as far as it was read: TGTGCCAGCAGCCAGACAGCTTTAGAGACC. Its protein is CASSQTALET. The complete CDR3 protein is CASSQTALETQYF.

About this clone itself: The CDR3 is cut off 3 residues early in the read; its end comes from the germline J gene. The rearrangement links TRBV20-1 to TRBJ2-7; D ambiguous. Trimming removed 3 bases at V and 5 bases at J, with 17 bases between. The CDR3 length is 14 residues. CDR1 and CDR2 from the germline V gene are DFQATT and SNEGSKA (reference sequence). Incomplete CDR3 DNA: TGCAGTGCTAGGTTAGCCGAGGCGGTCCACGAG. It yields the protein CSARLAEAVHE. The full CDR3 protein reads CSARLAEAVHEQYF.

The chain's CDR3 is CASSPMDRGGNQPQYF. The CDR3 DNA, read in part, is TGTGCCAGTAGTCCCATGGACAGGGGCGGCAATCAGCCG. The gene calls are TRBV19 and TRBJ2-3; 9 nucleotides line up with TRBD1. The read comes to an end 3 residues before the CDR3 does, leaving the germline J gene to fill in the end. This CDR3 region has 16 residues. Looked up from germline, CDR1 is LNHDA and CDR2 is SQIVND (reference sequence). Based on the CDR3 plus reference TRBV19 and TRBJ2-3, the full variable domain is DGGITQSPKYLFRKEGQNVTLSCEQNLNHDAMYWYRQDPGQGLRLIYYSQIVNDFQKGDIAEGYSVSREKKESFPLTVTSAQKNPTAFYLCASSPMDRGGNQPQYFGPGTRLTVL.

In the case of this clone: Germline and junction disagree at one end, which may indicate a read error. The missing CDR3 end, 3 residues past where the read stops, is filled in from the germline J gene. Other nucleotide sequences from this sample produce the same CDR3. The V gene is TRBV5-8, the J gene TRBJ1-2; D gene unclear. The germline gives CDR1 SGHTS, CDR2 YDEGEE. This CDR3 contains 13 residues. This CDR3 reads CASSFRGGYGYTF. Partial CDR3 DNA: TGTGCCAGCAGCTTCCGGGGAGGCTATGGT. The full variable domain, completed using reference TRBV5-8 and TRBJ1-2, is EAGVTQSPTHLIKTRGQQATLRCSPISGHTSVYWYQQALGLGLQFLLWYDEGEERNRGNFPPRFSGRQFPNYSSELNVNALELEDSALYLCASSFRGGYGYTFGSGTRLTVV.

On this clone itself: The read halts 3 residues ahead of the CDR3 end, with the missing end drawn from the germline J gene. This rearrangement joins TRBV7-9 to TRBJ2-1; D may match TRBD1 or TRBD2 (5 bases each). Germline lookup yields CDR1 SEHNR and CDR2 FQNEAQ (reference sequence). The CDR3 loop spans 14 amino acids. Between the trimmed V and J ends, which lost 2 bases and 2 bases, there was a span of 7 bases. CDR3 region: CASSLQGAYNEQFF. The CDR3 DNA, read in part, is TGTGCCAGCAGCTTACAGGGAGCCTACAATGAG. Combining the CDR3 with reference TRBV7-9 and TRBJ2-1 gives the whole variable domain DTGVSQNPRHKITKRGQNVTFRCDPISEHNRLYWYRQTLGQGPEFLTYFQNEAQLEKSRLLSDRFSAERPKGSFSTLEIQRTEQGDSAMYLCASSLQGAYNEQFFGPGTRLTVL.

About this clone itself: The CDR3 extends 3 residues past the end of the read, so its final part is completed from the germline J gene. The V and J genes are TRBV2 and TRBJ2-3; D perhaps matches TRBD1 (6 bases). Germline CDR1 and CDR2: SNHLY and FYNNEI. Trimming removed 2 bases from V and 1 base from J, with 10 bases in between. The CDR3 length is 15 residues. Here the CDR3 reads CASSEMGARTDTQYF. CDR3 DNA (partial): TGTGCCAGCAGTGAAATGGGGGCCCGCACAGATACG.

About this clone: The same CDR3 also results from other DNA sequences found in this sample. This CDR3 is CSARQTGKGPEQYF. Partial CDR3 DNA: TGCAGTGCTAGGCAGACAGGTAAAGGCCCCGAG. This sequence joins TRBV20-1 and TRBJ2-7, with D possibly matching TRBD1 (6 bases). The read ends 3 residues before the CDR3 terminus; that terminus is restored from the germline J gene. The CDR3 totals 14 residues. CDR1 and CDR2 (germline): DFQATT, SNEGSKA (reference sequence). Trimming removed 3 bases at V and 6 bases at J, with 18 bases between.

In regard to this clone: The missing CDR3 end, 3 residues past where the read stops, is filled in from the germline J gene. The chain is built from TRBV19 and TRBJ1-2; maybe TRBD1 (5 bases). The germline CDR1 and CDR2 sequences are LNHDA and SQIVND (reference sequence). The CDR3 consists of 14 residues. The CDR3 loop is CASSSQGGTYDYTF. CDR3 bases read: TGTGCCAGTAGTTCCCAGGGTGGTACCTACGAC. Drawing the rest from reference TRBV19 and TRBJ1-2, the complete variable domain is DGGITQSPKYLFRKEGQNVTLSCEQNLNHDAMYWYRQDPGQGLRLIYYSQIVNDFQKGDIAEGYSVSREKKESFPLTVTSAQKNPTAFYLCASSSQGGTYDYTFGSGTRLTVV.

As concerns this clone: Sequencing ends 3 residues short of the CDR3 end; the germline J gene provides the rest. This sequence joins TRBV18 and TRBJ1-6; TRBD1 matches 8 bases. The CDR3 contains 14 residues. Germline assignment: CDR1 KGHSH and CDR2 LQKENI. J lost 5 bases, V lost 3 bases, and 0 bases had no gene match. The sequenced part of the CDR3 DNA is TGTGCCAGCTCACCGACAGGGGATAATTCACCC. This gives the protein CASSPTGDNSP. The full CDR3 reads CASSPTGDNSPLHF.

Remarks on this clone: The read gets to within 3 residues of the CDR3 end, and the germline J gene fills in the rest. The chain links TRBV27 to TRBJ1-4, with 7 bases that match TRBD1. Unmatched junction bases numbered 10, after V lost 5 bases and J lost 7 bases. This CDR3 has 15 residues. Germline V gene lookup returns CDR1 MNHEY and CDR2 SMNVEV (reference sequence). CDR3 sequence: CASSARQGVGEKLFF. The DNA read from the CDR3 is TGTGCCAGCAGTGCCCGACAGGGAGTTGGTGAAAAA.

A word on this clone: The CDR3 end falls 3 residues outside the read, so it is completed with the germline J gene. The chain joins TRBV7-9 to TRBJ1-2, with D perhaps matching TRBD1 (6 bases). CDR1 and CDR2 (germline): SEHNR, FQNEAQ (reference sequence). The CDR3 sequence is 11 residues long. This CDR3 reads CASSLEGDYTF. The covered CDR3 bases are TGTGCCAGCAGCTTAGAGGGGGAC.

A remark on this clone: The read is 3 residues too short to cover the CDR3 end, so that end is filled in from the germline J gene. V is TRBV20-1 and J is TRBJ2-5, with TRBD2 matching 10 bases. Trimming took 4 bases from V and 5 from J; bases not matched to a gene: 10. From germline, CDR1 is DFQATT and CDR2 SNEGSKA (reference sequence). This CDR3 spans 15 amino acids. This chain's CDR3 is CSATSGGQWRETQYF. The covered CDR3 bases are TGCAGTGCTACTAGCGGGGGCCAATGGCGGGAGACC.

Regarding this clone: Coverage ceases 3 residues before the CDR3 finishes, and the germline J gene fills in the end. V gene TRBV4-2 combines with J gene TRBJ2-3; TRBD2 aligns across 8 bases. V shed 0 bases and J 6 bases; nucleotides not matched to a gene: 8. CDR3 length equals 16 residues. Looked up from germline, CDR1 is LGHNA and CDR2 is YNFKEQ. The CDR3 bases that were read are TGTGCCAGCAGCCAAGAACAGAAGCGGGGGATGGATACG. The encoded protein is CASSQEQKRGMDT. In full, the CDR3 reads CASSQEQKRGMDTQYF.

With regard to this clone: Read coverage stops 3 residues before the CDR3 terminus; the germline J gene supplies the remainder. The chain is built from TRBV11-1 and TRBJ2-1; TRBD2 agrees at 12 bases. With 3 bases clipped from V and 7 bases from J, the junction kept 4 bases outside the gene matches. The V gene's germline CDR1 is SGHAT and CDR2 FQDESV (reference sequence). This CDR3 is 15 amino acids long. The covered CDR3 bases are TGTGCCAGCAGCTTCCCTAGCGGGGGGGATAATGAG. Amino acid sequence: CASSFPSGGDNE. Given in full, the CDR3 is CASSFPSGGDNEQFF.

Comments on this clone: The read halts 3 residues ahead of the CDR3 end, with the missing end drawn from the germline J gene. This specimen includes other DNA sequences encoding the same CDR3. V is TRBV10-3 and J is TRBJ1-3; 7 bases agree with TRBD1. Germline assignment: CDR1 ENHRY and CDR2 SYGVKD. The CDR3 contains 16 residues. The J segment lost 0 bases and the V segment lost 4 bases, leaving 6 bases of the junction unmatched. CDR3 protein: CAISGPYRGSGNTIYF. The DNA read from the CDR3 is TGTGCCATCAGTGGCCCCTACAGGGGCTCTGGAAACACC.

As for this clone: The read stops 3 residues short of the end of the CDR3; the missing end is completed from the germline J gene. V gene TRBV7-2 combines with J gene TRBJ1-1; D not resolved. CDR3 length equals 14 residues. From germline, CDR1 is SGHTA and CDR2 FQGNSA. The CDR3 bases that were read are TGTGCCAGCAGCTTAAGGGTCAGCCAAGAGACA. Its translation: CASSLRVSQET. The full CDR3 protein reads CASSLRVSQETAFF.

Details on this clone: The sequenced fragment ends 3 residues before the CDR3 boundary, so the rest is inferred from the germline J gene. Other DNA sequences in this specimen translate into the identical CDR3. V gene TRBV19 combines with J gene TRBJ1-1; unclear D gene. The CDR3 totals 14 residues. CDR1 LNHDA and CDR2 SQIVND come from the germline V gene (reference sequence). Deletions cut 8 bases from V and 3 bases from J, with 16 bases between. The CDR3 is CASRPAGLHTEAFF. CDR3 bases read: TGTGCCAGTCGACCGGCGGGGTTGCACACTGAA.

As to this clone: The CDR3 end falls 3 residues outside the read, so it is completed with the germline J gene. The V gene is TRBV20-1, the J gene TRBJ1-1; 9 positions agree with TRBD1. Germline V CDR1 and CDR2: DFQATT, SNEGSKA (reference sequence). The length of the CDR3 is 13 residues. The J segment lost 4 bases and the V segment lost 3 bases, leaving 3 bases of the junction unmatched. The DNA read from the CDR3 is TGCAGTGCTAGGACAGGGGGGGGCACTGAA. The encoded protein is CSARTGGGTE. The CDR3 reads in full as CSARTGGGTEAFF.

Comments on this clone: Other nucleotide sequences from this sample produce the same CDR3. The covered CDR3 bases are TGCAGTGCTAGAGATTCAGGCAGGTCAAACGAG. This sequence encodes CSARDSGRSNE. The whole CDR3 protein reads CSARDSGRSNEQYF. The rearrangement links TRBV20-1 to TRBJ2-7; D ambiguous. The CDR3 end falls 3 residues outside the read, so it is completed with the germline J gene. CDR3 size: 14 residues. Germline V CDR1 and CDR2: DFQATT, SNEGSKA (reference sequence). V was clipped by 0 bases and J by 5 bases, with 14 bases between them.

In the case of this clone: The read stops 3 residues short of the end of the CDR3; the missing end is completed from the germline J gene. This chain connects TRBV20-1 to TRBJ2-5, with 11 bases that match TRBD1. Germline CDR1 and CDR2: DFQATT and SNEGSKA (reference sequence). This CDR3 region has 13 residues. CDR3 DNA, as far as it was read: TGCAGTGCTGTGGACAGGGGGCGCGAAACC. Translation gives CSAVDRGRET. The whole CDR3 sequence reads CSAVDRGRETQYF.